These 10 T cell receptor beta chains originate from one sample sequenced in a study of cytomegalovirus exposure and HLA in healthy donors. Produced via immunoSEQ multiplex PCR; TCRdb's table is partial and in-frame only. Altogether approximately 230,000 clones are present, roughly 87% being singletons, with the ten largest covering 12%. The sample comprised PBMCs. The origin of the receptors is a young man in good health and CMV-seropositive.

This sequence joins TRBV27 and TRBJ2-3; D gene ambiguous. V dropped 2 bases and J dropped 1 base, with 10 bases sitting between them. The CDR3 length is 15 residues. CDR1 is MNHEY, CDR2 SMNVEV, per germline (reference sequence). The CDR3 bases are TGTGCCAGCAGTTTACTCCAAGGTGGCACAGATACGCAGTATTTT. Translated: CASSLLQGGTDTQYF.

This clone has just a few counts. At the DNA level, this CDR3 is encoded by other sequences in the same sample as well. The V gene is TRBV5-1, the J gene TRBJ2-3; D gene ambiguous. The V end was cut by 0 bases, the J end by 1 base, with 12 bases between. The CDR3 sequence is 16 residues long. Per the germline V gene, CDR1 is SGHRS and CDR2 is YFSETQ. CDR3 nucleotides: TGCGCCAGCAGCTTGGTCCCGGGCTCGGGCACAGATACGCAGTATTTT. This encodes CASSLVPGSGTDTQYF. Variable domain in full (rest from reference TRBV5-1 and TRBJ2-3): KAGVTQTPRYLIKTRGQQVTLSCSPISGHRSVSWYQQTPGQGLQFLFEYFSETQRNKGNFPGRFSGRQFSNSRSEMNVSTLELGDSALYLCASSLVPGSGTDTQYFGPGTRLTVL.

The rearrangement links TRBV15 to TRBJ2-3, with D perhaps TRBD1 (5 bases). Germline loops: CDR1 LNHNV, CDR2 YYDKDF (reference sequence). V dropped 4 bases and J dropped 4 bases, with 9 bases sitting between them. The CDR3 loop spans 13 amino acids. The CDR3: CATSTRGPDTQYF. The CDR3 nucleotides read TGTGCCACCAGCACAAGGGGCCCAGATACGCAGTATTTT. The entire variable domain, with the rest obtained from reference TRBV15 and TRBJ2-3, is as follows: DAMVIQNPRYQVTQFGKPVTLSCSQTLNHNVMYWYQQKSSQAPKLLFHYYDKDFNNEADTPDNFQSRRPNTSFCFLDIRSPGLGDTAMYLCATSTRGPDTQYFGPGTRLTVL.

This clone was counted a few times. This chain joins TRBV11-2 and TRBJ1-2, with D perhaps TRBD1 (6 bases). V was clipped by 6 bases and J by 11 bases, with 22 bases between them. The length of the CDR3 is 14 residues. Germline CDR1 reads SGHAT; CDR2 reads FQNNGV. The chain's CDR3 is CASRSIRAGVEYTF. CDR3 coding DNA: TGTGCCAGCAGATCTATCAGGGCAGGGGTAGAATACACCTTC. Full variable domain (rest looked up from reference TRBV11-2 and TRBJ1-2): EAGVAQSPRYKIIEKRQSVAFWCNPISGHATLYWYQQILGQGPKLLIQFQNNGVVDDSQLPKDRFSAERLKGVDSTLKIQPAKLEDSAVYLCASRSIRAGVEYTFGSGTRLTVV.

V and J are TRBV29-1 and TRBJ2-1; D ambiguous. The CDR3 contains 13 residues. CDR1 and CDR2 (germline): SQVTM, ANQGSEA. Between the trimmed V and J ends, which lost 7 bases and 0 bases, there was a span of 10 bases. CDR3 protein: CSADDTSYNEQFF. CDR3 nucleotide sequence: TGCAGCGCTGACGACACCTCCTACAATGAGCAGTTCTTC.

The V and J genes are TRBV6-1 and TRBJ1-1, with TRBD1 matching over 11 bases. Germline V CDR1 and CDR2: MNHNS, SASEGT. V trimming: 6 bases; J trimming: 5 bases; junction bases outside the gene matches: 5. The CDR3 has 14 residues. The DNA of the CDR3 is TGTGCCAGCAGCCGGGGACAGGGGGGGACTGAAGCTTTCTTT. Translating gives CASSRGQGGTEAFF.

The rearrangement uses TRBV10-3 and TRBJ1-5, with 9 bases aligning to TRBD1. Per germline, CDR1 ENHRY and CDR2 SYGVKD. The junction had 5 bases not matched to a gene; V was cut back by 10 bases and J by 7 bases. CDR3 length: 12 residues. The DNA for the CDR3 is TGTGCCACCGGGGACAGGGACCAGCCCCAGCATTTT. Encoded protein: CATGDRDQPQHF.

The rearrangement links TRBV5-1 to TRBJ2-3; weak D call: TRBD1 (7 bases). The germline V and J ends were trimmed by 1 base and 5 bases, with 14 bases remaining between them. The germline V gene encodes CDR1 SGHRS and CDR2 YFSETQ. The CDR3 loop spans 15 amino acids. The CDR3 here is CASSLRSGGGDTQYF. In DNA form, the CDR3 reads TGCGCCAGCAGCTTGCGATCAGGGGGAGGAGATACGCAGTATTTT.

The chain is built from TRBV27 and TRBJ1-1; 10 bases map to TRBD1. This CDR3 comprises 14 residues. V lost 5 bases and J lost 5; bases outside the gene matches: 5. Germline V gives CDR1 MNHEY, CDR2 SMNVEV (reference sequence). Written as DNA, the CDR3 is TGTGCCAGCAGTGAATGGACAGGGGGAACTGAAGCTTTCTTT. This codes for CASSEWTGGTEAFF.

The chain couples TRBV11-1 to TRBJ2-7; D is unresolved. Germline CDR1 reads SGHAT; CDR2 reads FQDESV (reference sequence). Deletions cut 2 bases from V and 0 bases from J, with 17 bases between. The CDR3 totals 17 residues. The chain's CDR3 is CASSLTTNSLSSYEQYF. As DNA, the CDR3 is TGTGCCAGCAGCTTAACAACTAACTCACTTAGCTCCTACGAGCAGTACTTC.